The entry below gives a single T cell receptor (beta chain) sequence along with its context. The antigen remains unidentified. Generated by immunoSEQ multiplex PCR, the TCRdb table keeps only in-frame clones and is missing some. The data hold 5,000 to 7,500 clones, with 60% to 70% observed a single time. These data come from a study of CD8 T cell repertoires and HIV-1 epitope variants. The overall study: Controls were a CMV, EBV and flu pool, Ebola AY9, and no peptide. Separate from the cultures, 1M uncultured T cells served as baseline.

Germline V lookup: CDR1 SNHLY, CDR2 FYNNEI. The CDR3 totals 15 residues. V lost 1 base, J lost 5 bases, and 15 bases lay in between. Sequencing was performed on cultured CD8+ T cells derived from PBMCs. The chain combines TRBV2 with TRBJ2-7, with D unclear. The TCR originated in a male donor with HIV. The CDR3 DNA follows: TGTGCCAGCAGTGAAGATGTTGGCGACTTTCACGAGCAGTACTTC. As protein: CASSEDVGDFHEQYF.